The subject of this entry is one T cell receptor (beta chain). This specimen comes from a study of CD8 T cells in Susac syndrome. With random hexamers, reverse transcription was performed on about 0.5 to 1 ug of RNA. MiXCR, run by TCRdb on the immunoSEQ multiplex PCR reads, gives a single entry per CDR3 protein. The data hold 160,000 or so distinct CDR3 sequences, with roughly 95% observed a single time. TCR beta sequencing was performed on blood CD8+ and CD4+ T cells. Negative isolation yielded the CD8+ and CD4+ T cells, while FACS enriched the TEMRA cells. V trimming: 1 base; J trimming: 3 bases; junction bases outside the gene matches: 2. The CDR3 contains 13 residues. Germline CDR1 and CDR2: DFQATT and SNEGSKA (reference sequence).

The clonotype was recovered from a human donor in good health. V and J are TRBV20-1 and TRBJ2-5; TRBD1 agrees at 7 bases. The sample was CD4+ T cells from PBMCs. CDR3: CSARGDSKETQYF. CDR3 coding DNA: TGCAGTGCTAGAGGGGACAGTAAAGAGACCCAGTACTTC.